What follows are 7 T cell receptor beta chains derived from one specimen sequenced in a study of CD8+ T cells in alopecia areata. Sequencing templates came from extracted RNA that was reverse transcribed into cDNA. The repertoire was sequenced with immunoSEQ multiplex PCR; TCRdb's copy has only in-frame clones and lacks some. The sample has 65,000 to 70,000 clones, roughly 61% seen once. This material consisted of CD8+ T cells sorted from blood, taken at week 0. Every receptor here comes from a human donor with alopecia areata.

CDR3 in amino acids: CASSLERGTQETQYF. The CDR3 region has the DNA TGCGCCAGCAGCTTGGAGCGGGGGACCCAAGAGACCCAGTACTTC. The V call is TRBV5-1, the J call TRBJ2-5; TRBD2 agrees at 8 bases. With 0 bases clipped from V and 1 base from J, the junction kept 2 bases outside the gene matches. Germline V CDR1 and CDR2: SGHRS, YFSETQ. The CDR3 is 15 residues long.

The chain employs TRBV19 and TRBJ2-5, with 9 nucleotides matching TRBD2. CDR1 LNHDA and CDR2 SQIVND come from the germline V gene (reference sequence). V was clipped by 9 bases and J by 3 bases; unmatched bases: 5. The CDR3 consists of 13 residues. The CDR3, as DNA: TGTGCCAGCAGACGCGGGGGGGAAGAGACCCAGTACTTC. It encodes CASRRGGEETQYF.

This sequence joins TRBV9 and TRBJ2-3; 10 bases are a match to TRBD2. The CDR3 is 15 amino acids. V gave up 4 bases and J gave up 1 base; unmatched junction bases: 3. Per germline, CDR1 SGDLS and CDR2 YYNGEE. In DNA form, the CDR3 reads TGTGCCAGCAGCCCCGGGACTAGCGGCACAGATACGCAGTATTTT. Translating gives CASSPGTSGTDTQYF.

The chain combines TRBV5-1 with TRBJ1-1; possible D gene TRBD1, 5 bases. From germline, CDR1 is SGHRS and CDR2 YFSETQ. V lost 0 bases, J lost 1 base, and 10 bases lay in between. The CDR3 extends over 15 amino acids. The CDR3 reads CASSLGRGTNTEAFF. The CDR3 nucleotides are TGCGCCAGCAGCTTGGGGAGGGGTACGAACACTGAAGCTTTCTTT.

The chain's CDR3 is CSFWWRGDNEQFF. DNA of the CDR3: TGCAGCTTCTGGTGGCGGGGCGACAATGAGCAGTTCTTC. This chain links TRBV29-1 with TRBJ2-1; D is possibly TRBD2 (6 bases). V was clipped by 8 bases and J by 5 bases, with 16 bases between them. The CDR3 totals 13 residues. Germline CDR1 is SQVTM and CDR2 is ANQGSEA.

This chain uses TRBV2 with TRBJ1-5; D possibly corresponds to TRBD1 (6 bases). V shed 5 bases and J shed 7 bases, with 21 bases lying between them. Germline V lookup: CDR1 SNHLY, CDR2 FYNNEI. CDR3 length: 16 residues. The CDR3 DNA follows: TGTGCCAGCAGTCAGCATATACAGGGTCACGGCCAGCCCCAGCATTTT. Translation: CASSQHIQGHGQPQHF.

This clone came up a few times. The chain couples TRBV6-5 to TRBJ2-1, with D perhaps TRBD2 (6 bases). Germline V CDR1 and CDR2: MNHEY, SVGAGI. This CDR3 contains 15 residues. The V end lost 5 bases, the J end lost 4 bases, and 15 bases lay between the germline ends. The CDR3 region has the DNA TGTGCCAGCAGTGTGCGGACGGAGGGATACAATGAGCAGTTCTTC. Protein product: CASSVRTEGYNEQFF.